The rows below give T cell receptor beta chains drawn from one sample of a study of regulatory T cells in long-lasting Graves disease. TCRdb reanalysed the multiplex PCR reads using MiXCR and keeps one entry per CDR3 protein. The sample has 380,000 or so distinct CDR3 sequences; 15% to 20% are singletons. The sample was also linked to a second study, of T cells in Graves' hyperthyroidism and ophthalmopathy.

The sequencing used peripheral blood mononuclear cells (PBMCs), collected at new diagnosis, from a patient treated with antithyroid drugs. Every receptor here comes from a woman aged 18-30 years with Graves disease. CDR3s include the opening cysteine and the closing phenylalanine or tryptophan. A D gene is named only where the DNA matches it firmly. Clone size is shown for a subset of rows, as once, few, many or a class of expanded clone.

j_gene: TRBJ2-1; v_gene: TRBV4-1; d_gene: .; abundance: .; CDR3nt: TGCGCCAGCAGCCAAGGACCCAGGGGAAAATCCAATGAGCAGTTCTTC; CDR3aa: CASSQGPRGKSNEQFF
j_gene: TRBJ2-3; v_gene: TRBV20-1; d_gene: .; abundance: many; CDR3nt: TGCAGTGCTAGAGATGGTTTGGAAACCACAGATACGCAGTATTTT; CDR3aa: CSARDGLETTDTQYF
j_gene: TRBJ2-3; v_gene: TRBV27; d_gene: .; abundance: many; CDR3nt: TGTGCCAGCAGCTCAGGGGAGTGGGATACGCAGTATTTT; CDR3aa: CASSSGEWDTQYF
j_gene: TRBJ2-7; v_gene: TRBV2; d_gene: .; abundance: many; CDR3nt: TGTGCCAGCAGTGAAAGGTCCACCTACGAGCAGTACTTC; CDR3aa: CASSERSTYEQYF
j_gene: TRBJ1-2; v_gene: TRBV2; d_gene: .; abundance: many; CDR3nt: TGTGCCAGCCGGACCTCCGTGGATACCTATGGCTACACCTTC; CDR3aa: CASRTSVDTYGYTF
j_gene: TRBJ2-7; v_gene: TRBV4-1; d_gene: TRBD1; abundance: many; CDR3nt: TGCGCCAGCAGCCTGGTGGGACAGGGGGCGCAGGAGCAGTACTTC; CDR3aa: CASSLVGQGAQEQYF
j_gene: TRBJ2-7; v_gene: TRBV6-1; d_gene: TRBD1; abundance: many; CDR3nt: TGTGCCAGCAGACCCCAACCCGGGACAGGGAGCTCCTACGAGCAGTACTTC; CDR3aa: CASRPQPGTGSSYEQYF
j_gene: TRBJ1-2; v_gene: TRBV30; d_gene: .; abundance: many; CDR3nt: TGTGCCTGGAAAGATCCTACCTCCGTCGGGTACTATGGCTACACCTTC; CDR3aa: CAWKDPTSVGYYGYTF
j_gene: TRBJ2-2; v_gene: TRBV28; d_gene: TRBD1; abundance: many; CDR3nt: TGTGCCAGCAGTCCAAGGACAGGCCTGACCGGGGAGCTGTTTTTT; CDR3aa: CASSPRTGLTGELFF
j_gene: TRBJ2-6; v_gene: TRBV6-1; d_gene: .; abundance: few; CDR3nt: TGTGCCAGCACCACTAGACAGGTTGGAGCCAACGTCCTGACTTTC; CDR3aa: CASTTRQVGANVLTF
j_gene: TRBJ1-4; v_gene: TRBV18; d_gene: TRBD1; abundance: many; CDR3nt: TGTGCCAGCTCACCACAGACAGGGGCTAATGAAAAACTGTTTTTT; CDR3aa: CASSPQTGANEKLFF
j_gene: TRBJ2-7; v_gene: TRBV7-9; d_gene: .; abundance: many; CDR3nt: TGTGCCAGCAGCTTAGCGGGGAGCCAGTACTTC; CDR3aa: CASSLAGSQYF
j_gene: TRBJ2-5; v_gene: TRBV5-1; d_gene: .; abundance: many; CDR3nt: TGCGCCAGCAGCCCCCGGGACCCGAGCCCAGAGACCCAGTACTTC; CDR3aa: CASSPRDPSPETQYF
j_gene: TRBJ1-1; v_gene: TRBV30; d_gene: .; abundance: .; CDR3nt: TGTGCCATCCGGCTGGGCGGGAACACTGAAGCTTTCTTT; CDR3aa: CAIRLGGNTEAFF
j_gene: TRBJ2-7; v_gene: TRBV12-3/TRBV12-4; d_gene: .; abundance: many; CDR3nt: TGTGCCAGCAGTTTAGGATCAGCCTCCTTCTCCTACGAGCAGTACTTC; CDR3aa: CASSLGSASFSYEQYF
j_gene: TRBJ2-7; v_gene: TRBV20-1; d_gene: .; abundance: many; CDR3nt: TGCAGTGCCAGCCGGTCGCAGCGGACCTACGAGCAGTACTTC; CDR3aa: CSASRSQRTYEQYF
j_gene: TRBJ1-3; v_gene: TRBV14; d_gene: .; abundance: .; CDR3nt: TGTGCCAGCAGCCAAAGGTCCAGGGCCAACACCATATATTTT; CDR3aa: CASSQRSRANTIYF
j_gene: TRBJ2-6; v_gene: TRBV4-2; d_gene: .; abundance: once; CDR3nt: TGTGCCAGCAGCCAAGATTCGGTATTAAACTCTGGGGCCAACGTCCTGACTTTC; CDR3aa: CASSQDSVLNSGANVLTF
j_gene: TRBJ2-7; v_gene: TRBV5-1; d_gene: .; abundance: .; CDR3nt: TGCGCCAGCAGCTTATCCGGCACATCTCACGAGCAGTACTTC; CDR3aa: CASSLSGTSHEQYF
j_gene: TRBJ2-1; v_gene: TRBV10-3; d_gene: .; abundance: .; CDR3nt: TGTGCCATCAGTGAGTCTAGTGTGAGTTATGAGCAGTTCTTC; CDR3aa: CAISESSVSYEQFF
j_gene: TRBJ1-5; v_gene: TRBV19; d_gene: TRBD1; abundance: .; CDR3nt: TGTGCCAGTAACCGACAGGGGCAGCCCCAGCATTTT; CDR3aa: CASNRQGQPQHF
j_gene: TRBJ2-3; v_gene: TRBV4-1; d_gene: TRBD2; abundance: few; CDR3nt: TGCGCCAGCAGCCGGCGGACTAGCGGTAACACAGATACGCAGTATTTT; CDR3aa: CASSRRTSGNTDTQYF
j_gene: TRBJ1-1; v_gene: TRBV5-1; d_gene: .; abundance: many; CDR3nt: TGCGCCAGCAGCTACGACGGGGGAACTGAAGCTTTCTTT; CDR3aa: CASSYDGGTEAFF
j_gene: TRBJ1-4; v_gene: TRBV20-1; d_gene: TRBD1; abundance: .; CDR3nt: TGCAGTGCTAGAGAAGCAGGGGGATATGAAAAACTGTTTTTT; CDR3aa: CSAREAGGYEKLFF
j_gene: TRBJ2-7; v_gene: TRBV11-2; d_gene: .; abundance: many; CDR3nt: TGTGCCAGCAGCCCGTGGGGGGACGAGCAGTACTTC; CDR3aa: CASSPWGDEQYF
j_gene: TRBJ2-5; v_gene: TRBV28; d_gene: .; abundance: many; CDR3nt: TGTGCCAGCAGTTCGAAAATACTAGGAACTCAAGAGACCCAGTACTTC; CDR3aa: CASSSKILGTQETQYF
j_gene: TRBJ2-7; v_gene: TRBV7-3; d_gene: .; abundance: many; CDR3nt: TGTGCCAGCAGCTTATACCACAGTCAAAGCAGCGAGCAGTACTTC; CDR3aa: CASSLYHSQSSEQYF
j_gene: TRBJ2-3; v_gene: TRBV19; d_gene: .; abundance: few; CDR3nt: TGTGCCAGTAGTACCAGGGAAGGCACAGATACGCAGTATTTT; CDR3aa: CASSTREGTDTQYF
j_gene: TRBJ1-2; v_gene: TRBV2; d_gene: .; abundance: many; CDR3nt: TGTGCCAGCACTGCATTTCTAGCTAACTATGGCTACACCTTC; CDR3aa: CASTAFLANYGYTF
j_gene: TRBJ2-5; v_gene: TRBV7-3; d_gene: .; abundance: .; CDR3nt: TGTGCCGGCAGCTTAGGGAGACTCGGGACCCAGTACTTC; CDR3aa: CAGSLGRLGTQYF
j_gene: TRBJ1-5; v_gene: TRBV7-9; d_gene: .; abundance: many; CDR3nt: TGTGCCAGCAGCTTGGACAGTCCGCAGCCCCAGCATTTT; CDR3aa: CASSLDSPQPQHF
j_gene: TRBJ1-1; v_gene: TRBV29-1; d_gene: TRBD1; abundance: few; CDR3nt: TGCAGCGTTGAACCGCCGGGACAGGCCATGAACACTGAAGCTTTCTTT; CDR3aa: CSVEPPGQAMNTEAFF
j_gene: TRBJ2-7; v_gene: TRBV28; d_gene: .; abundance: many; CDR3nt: TGTGCCAGCATCGCGGGGGCCGAGCAGTACTTC; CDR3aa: CASIAGAEQYF
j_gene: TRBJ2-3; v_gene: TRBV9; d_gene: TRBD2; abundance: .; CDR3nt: TGTGCCAGCAGCGCCGGGACTAGCGGAGGGGGAGATACGCAGTATTTT; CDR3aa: CASSAGTSGGGDTQYF
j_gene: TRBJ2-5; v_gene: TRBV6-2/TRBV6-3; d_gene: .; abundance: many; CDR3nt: TGTGCCAGCCTAGCGCTCGACGAGACCCAGTACTTC; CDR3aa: CASLALDETQYF
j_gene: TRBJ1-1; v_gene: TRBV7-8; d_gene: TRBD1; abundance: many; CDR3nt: TGTGCCAGCAGCTTAGACCAAGGGACAGGGATGGGCACTGAAGCTTTCTTT; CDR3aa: CASSLDQGTGMGTEAFF